This TCR beta chain was retrieved from a study of OX40 agonist ivuxolimab in advanced cancers. In the study overall: Ivuxolimab, an antibody acting as an agonist of OX40 (CD134), was used to treat patients.

Measured with immunoSEQ multiplex PCR; TCRdb has only the in-frame clones, and not every one. Of about 75,000 clones listed, roughly 85% are singletons. Study conclusions and caveats: The antigen specificity of the peripheral T cells (those that were expanded) was not determined.

In regard to this clone: Its antigen is unknown.

The CDR3 has 14 amino acids. The junction had 6 bases not matched to a gene; V was cut back by 6 bases and J by 7 bases. Germline values: CDR1 MNHNS, CDR2 SASEGT. Specimen: CD4+ or CD8+ T cells sorted from blood, collected in a trial of the OX40 agonist ivuxolimab. V usage is TRBV6-1 and J usage is TRBJ1-4, with 9 bases that match TRBD1. The clonotype originates from an adult with an advanced solid tumor such as melanoma, head and neck, liver or kidney cancer. For the CDR3, the DNA is TGTGCCAGCAGCGAGGACAGGGGTTCTGAAAAACTGTTTTTT. It specifies CASSEDRGSEKLFF.